This paragraph covers one TCR beta chain sequence. What it binds is not known. PBMCs provided sorted CD4+ and CD8+ T cells. The data derive from a study of CD8+ T cells in alopecia areata. Study-wide findings and caveats: Lesional scalp, notably in alopecia totalis/universalis, had clonality above that of normal scalp. Compared with mice, patients displayed less clear TCR sharing, possibly for HLA-related reasons. Resident alphabeta T-cell populations of normal skin are likewise subject to sequencing in scalp samples.

RNA extraction was followed by reverse transcription into cDNA, which acted as the sequencing template. The assay was immunoSEQ multiplex PCR, and TCRdb's table has in-frame clones only and misses some. The sample carries 95,000 to 110,000 clones, approximately 58% recorded once. Trimming shortened V by 0 bases and J by 0 bases, and 8 bases separated the two germline ends. Germline V gene lookup returns CDR1 SGHRS and CDR2 YFSETQ. CDR3 length: 15 amino acids. The sequence came from a human donor in good health. The rearrangement joins TRBV5-1 to TRBJ2-3, with D possibly TRBD2 on 6 matching bases. Sequencing input: CD4+ T cells sorted from blood. The CDR3 coding sequence is TGCGCCAGCAGCTTGGCTAGCGTAAGCACAGATACGCAGTATTTT. It specifies CASSLASVSTDTQYF.